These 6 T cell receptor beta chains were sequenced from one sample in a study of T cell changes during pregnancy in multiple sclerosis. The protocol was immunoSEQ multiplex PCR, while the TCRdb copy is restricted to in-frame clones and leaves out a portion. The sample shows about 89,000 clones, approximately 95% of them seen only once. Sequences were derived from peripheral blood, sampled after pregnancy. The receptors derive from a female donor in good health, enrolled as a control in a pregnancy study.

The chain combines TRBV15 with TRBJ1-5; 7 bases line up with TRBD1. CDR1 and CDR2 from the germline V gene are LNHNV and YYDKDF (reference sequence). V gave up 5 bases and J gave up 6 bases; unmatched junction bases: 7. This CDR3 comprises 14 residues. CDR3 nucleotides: TGTGCCACCAGCCCCCGACAGGGAAGTCAGCCCCAGCATTTT. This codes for CATSPRQGSQPQHF.

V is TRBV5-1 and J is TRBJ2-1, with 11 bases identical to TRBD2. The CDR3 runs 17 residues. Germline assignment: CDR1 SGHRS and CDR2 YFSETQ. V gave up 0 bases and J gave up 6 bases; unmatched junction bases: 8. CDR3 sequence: CASSLAGGTSGANEQFF. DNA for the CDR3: TGCGCCAGCAGCTTGGCCGGGGGGACTAGCGGAGCCAATGAGCAGTTCTTC.

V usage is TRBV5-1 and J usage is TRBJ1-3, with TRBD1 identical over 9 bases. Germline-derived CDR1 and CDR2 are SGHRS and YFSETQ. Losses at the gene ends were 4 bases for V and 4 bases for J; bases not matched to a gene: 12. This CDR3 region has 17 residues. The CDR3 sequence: CASSEGQGGYSGNTIYF. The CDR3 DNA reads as TGCGCCAGCAGCGAGGGACAGGGAGGTTATTCGGGAAACACCATATATTTT.

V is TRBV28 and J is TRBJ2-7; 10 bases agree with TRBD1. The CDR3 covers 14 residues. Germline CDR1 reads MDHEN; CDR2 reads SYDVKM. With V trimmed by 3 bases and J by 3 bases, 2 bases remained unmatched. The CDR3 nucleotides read TGTGCCAGCAGTTTCGGGACAGGGGTCTACGAGCAGTACTTC. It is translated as CASSFGTGVYEQYF.

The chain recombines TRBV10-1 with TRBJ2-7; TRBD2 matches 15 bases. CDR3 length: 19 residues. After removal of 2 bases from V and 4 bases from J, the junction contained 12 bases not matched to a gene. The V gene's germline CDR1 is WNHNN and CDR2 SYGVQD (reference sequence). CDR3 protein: CASSETLGLAGGKGYEQYF. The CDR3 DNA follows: TGCGCCAGCAGTGAGACCCTTGGACTAGCGGGAGGGAAGGGATACGAGCAGTACTTC.

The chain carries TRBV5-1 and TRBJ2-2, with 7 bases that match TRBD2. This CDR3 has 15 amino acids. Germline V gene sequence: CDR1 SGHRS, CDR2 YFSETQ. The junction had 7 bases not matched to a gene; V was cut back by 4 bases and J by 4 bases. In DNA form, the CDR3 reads TGCGCCAGCAGCCAGGTCGGGGGGAGCACCGGGGAGCTGTTTTTT. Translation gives CASSQVGGSTGELFF. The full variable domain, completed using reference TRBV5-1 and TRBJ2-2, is KAGVTQTPRYLIKTRGQQVTLSCSPISGHRSVSWYQQTPGQGLQFLFEYFSETQRNKGNFPGRFSGRQFSNSRSEMNVSTLELGDSALYLCASSQVGGSTGELFFGEGSRLTVL.